This TCR beta chain emerged from a study of PD-L1 blockade in urothelial cancer (dated by TCRdb to between 2016 and 2019). Concerning the study at large: Therapy was started at some point between 2014 and 2016 for all patients, and atezolizumab 1,200 mg was administered intravenously every 3 weeks. Blood samples gave median yields of around 140,000 T cells and 82,636 unique TCRs, along with a median clonality of around 0.075. Blood samples were analyzed at 3 weeks after treatment start (second dose) and at 6 weeks after treatment start. An ECOG performance status of 0 or 1 was recorded for the patients, and 0 to 3 prior chemotherapy regimens had been received by the patients. Pretreatment tumor samples, along with matched peripheral blood serially collected before and after atezolizumab treatment, were subjected to TCR sequencing. An exploratory multi-omic analysis was conducted of the somatic, immune and clinical correlates of response to PD-L1 blockade with atezolizumab in urothelial cancer. Durable clinical benefit was defined as a progression-free survival longer than 6 months, and TCR features were additionally tested against progression-free survival and overall survival. Approximately 30 patients had pretreatment blood TCR-seq, roughly 24 had at least one posttreatment blood collection, and roughly 24 had tumor TCR-seq. In the same patients who had TCR sequencing, pretreatment tumors also underwent whole exome sequencing and RNA sequencing. Twenty-five of 29 patients were identified as males with urothelial cancer of bladder origin, and a prior smoking history was reported by 18 of 29 patients. Durable clinical benefit was achieved by nine patients and was not achieved by 20 patients.

As regards this clone: Its antigen specificity is not known. No quality values exist for individual bases; no much larger clone is one base distant.

Points the paper makes about the study in general: Patients with durable benefit showed greater expansion of tumor-associated TCR clones in peripheral blood 3 weeks after starting treatment (n = 22, p = 0.022). Small sample size (n of about 30) and many exploratory analyses mean the results are intended to be hypothesis-generating. Improved progression-free and overall survival was found to be associated with pretreatment peripheral blood TCR clonality below the median.

Synthetic TCR analog templates were spiked into each PCR to estimate absolute template abundance from read counts. Using the immunoSEQ assay, TCRbeta CDR3 regions were amplified from genomic DNA with bias-controlled V and J gene primers. Rearranged TCRbeta segments were sequenced at approximately 20X coverage. The study's processing was this. Clustering was used to correct sequencing errors, and CDR3s were annotated against IMGT to assign V, D and J genes. Downstream analyses used only productive TCRbeta rearrangements and left out out-of-frame or stop-codon sequences. Clonality was calculated as one minus the Shannon entropy normalized by the log of the number of unique productive sequences. Fisher's exact test with Benjamini-Hochberg correction, at a threshold of adjusted p below 0.01, was used to find clones that differed between time points or between blood and tumor. The source is immuneACCESS, and TCRdb retained only in-frame sequences with V and J called. Part of the clones is not carried over; for the studies checked, unresolved V genes explain less than half of this, and the remainder is unexplained. Clonal size and the V and J genes are those of that table, whereas D and trimming came from the DNA. The table for this sample lists tens of thousands of clones; roughly 89% of them were counted only once. The ten top clones hold around 1.5% of the sample.

The V end loses 3 bases and the J end loses 0 bases, and a stretch of 9 bases separates them. For CDR1 and CDR2, the germline V gene lists MNHNS and SASEGT. The CDR3 starts with the cysteine, ends with the phenylalanine, and has 15 residues. Only the CDR3 DNA stays, 45 bases, in frame from base 1. The time point label of this sample denotes: pretreatment peripheral blood. A total of 25 to 35 patients with locally advanced or metastatic urothelial carcinoma, treated at Memorial Sloan Kettering on a trial protocol, made up the cohort. Peripheral blood mononuclear cells were collected pretreatment and during treatment, at between 1 and 8 total time points per patient. The Qiagen DNeasy Blood extraction kit was used to purify genomic DNA from total PBMCs and tumor samples. PBMCs were collected pretreatment and during treatment, and were isolated and stored as previously described.

The receptor's source is a man in his 60s with urothelial cancer. The chain links TRBV6-1 with TRBJ2-1; there is no confident call for the D gene. The sample here was PBMCs, taken around atezolizumab (anti-PD-L1) treatment. The base sequence is TGTGCCAGCAGTGATTTACTTTCCTCCTACAATGAGCAGTTCTTC. Protein translation: CASSDLLSSYNEQFF.